The present TCR beta chain was sequenced within a study of T cell repertoires in cytomegalovirus infection. At the level of the study: Recently identified HLA-C-restricted CMV epitopes were among the peptides used.

CDR1 is LGHNA, CDR2 YNFKEQ, per germline. V shed 3 bases and J shed 1 base, with 12 bases lying between them. The CDR3 spans 16 residues. MiXCR, applied by TCRdb to the reads, yields one record per CDR3 protein. Seen here are roughly 800,000 distinct CDR3 sequences, under 35% observed once, and the top ten hold around 13%. This clonotype was counted at least ten times. Its antigen is not identified. The chain joins TRBV4-2 to TRBJ2-2; D unclear. The specimen was cultured CD8+ T cells from PBMCs, collected from culture after CMV antigen stimulation. This clonotype was sampled from a human donor in good health (CMV status not recorded). Some clones in this sample may be carry-over from other donors' samples. The DNA of the CDR3 is TGTGCCAGCAGCCATTCGAGGAATAGGAACACCGGGGAGCTGTTTTTT. Its protein product is CASSHSRNRNTGELFF.